This T cell receptor (beta chain) was captured in a study of beta chain features in type 1 diabetes. About this clone itself: Antigen specificity is unknown.

Germline loops: CDR1 MNHNS, CDR2 SASEGT. The CDR3 has 15 amino acids. The V segment lost 2 bases and the J segment 4 bases; nucleotides outside the gene matches: 5. Study-wide findings and caveats: Moderate yet significant TCRB CDR3 shortening was seen in Type 1 diabetes patients in all four CD4+ subsets. Diminished insertions and augmented deletions at VDJ junctions characterized type 1 diabetes patients.

cDNA synthesis used the whole RNA isolate, giving expressed TCRB sequences. Profiling relied on immunoSEQ multiplex PCR, and the TCRdb table lists in-frame clones only, not all of them. This table holds 640,000 or so clones, over 10% found once. The sample comprised naive CD4+ T cells from blood. This clonotype was sampled from a man aged 18 to 29 with type 1 diabetes. This chain uses TRBV6-1 with TRBJ1-5; 7 bases fit TRBD1. CDR3 bases: TGTGCCAGCAGTGAATCTGGGACAGCAAATCAGCCCCAGCATTTT. Its translation is CASSESGTANQPQHF.